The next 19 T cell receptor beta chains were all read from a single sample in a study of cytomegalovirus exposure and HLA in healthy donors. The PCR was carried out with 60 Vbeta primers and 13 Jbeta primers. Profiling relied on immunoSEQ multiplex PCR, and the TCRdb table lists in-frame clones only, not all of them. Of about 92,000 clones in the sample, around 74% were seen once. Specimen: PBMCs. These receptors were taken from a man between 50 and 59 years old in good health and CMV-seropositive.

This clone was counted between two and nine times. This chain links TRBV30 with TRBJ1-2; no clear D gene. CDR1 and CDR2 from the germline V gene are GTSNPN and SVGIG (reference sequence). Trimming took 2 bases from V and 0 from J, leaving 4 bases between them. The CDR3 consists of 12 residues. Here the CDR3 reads CAWSPANYGYTF. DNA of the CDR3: TGTGCCTGGAGTCCAGCTAACTATGGCTACACCTTC.

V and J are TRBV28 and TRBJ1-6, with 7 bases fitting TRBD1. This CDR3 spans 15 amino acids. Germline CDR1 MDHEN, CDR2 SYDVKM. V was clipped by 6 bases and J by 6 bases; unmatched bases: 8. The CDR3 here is CASRAGQWANSPLHF. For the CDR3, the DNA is TGTGCCAGCAGGGCGGGACAGTGGGCTAATTCACCCCTCCACTTT.

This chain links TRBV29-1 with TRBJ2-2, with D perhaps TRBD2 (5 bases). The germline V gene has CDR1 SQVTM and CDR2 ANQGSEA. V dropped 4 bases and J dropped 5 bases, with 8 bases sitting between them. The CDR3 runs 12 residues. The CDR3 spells CSVGRGTGELFF. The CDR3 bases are TGCAGCGTTGGTCGGGGAACCGGGGAGCTGTTTTTT.

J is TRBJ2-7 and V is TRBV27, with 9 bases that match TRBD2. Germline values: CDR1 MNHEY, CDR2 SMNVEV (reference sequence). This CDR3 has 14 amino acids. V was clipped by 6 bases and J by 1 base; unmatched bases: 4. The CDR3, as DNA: TGTGCCAGCAGAGGGCTAGCGGGATCCTACGAGCAGTACTTC. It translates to CASRGLAGSYEQYF.

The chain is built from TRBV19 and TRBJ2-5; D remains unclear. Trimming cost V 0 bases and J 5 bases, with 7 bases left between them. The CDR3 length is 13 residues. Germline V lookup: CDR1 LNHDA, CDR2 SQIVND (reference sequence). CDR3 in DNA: TGTGCCAGTAGTATAGATCCCGGTGAGACCCAGTACTTC. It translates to CASSIDPGETQYF.

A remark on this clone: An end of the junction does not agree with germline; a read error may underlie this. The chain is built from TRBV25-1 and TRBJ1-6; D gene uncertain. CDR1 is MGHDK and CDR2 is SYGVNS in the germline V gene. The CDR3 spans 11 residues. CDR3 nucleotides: TGTGCCAGCACCCCGGAGTCACCCCTCAACTTT. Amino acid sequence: CASTPESPLNF.

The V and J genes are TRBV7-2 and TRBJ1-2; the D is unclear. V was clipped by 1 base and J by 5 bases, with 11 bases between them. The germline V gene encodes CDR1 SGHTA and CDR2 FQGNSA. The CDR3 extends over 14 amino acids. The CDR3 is CASSLVEGPYGYTF. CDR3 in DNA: TGTGCCAGCAGCTTAGTAGAGGGTCCGTATGGCTACACCTTC.

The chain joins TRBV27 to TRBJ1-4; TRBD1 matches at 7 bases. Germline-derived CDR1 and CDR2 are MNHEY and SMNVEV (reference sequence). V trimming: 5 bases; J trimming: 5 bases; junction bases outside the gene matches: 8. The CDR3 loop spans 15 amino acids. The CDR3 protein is CASSPGTAINEKLFF. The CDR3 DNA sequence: TGTGCCAGCAGTCCGGGGACAGCCATAAATGAAAAACTGTTTTTT.

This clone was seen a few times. In DNA form, the CDR3 reads TGCGCCAGCAGCCAAGCCCAGGGAATCGGAGACTATGGCTACACCTTC. Its protein is CASSQAQGIGDYGYTF. This sequence joins TRBV4-1 and TRBJ1-2; D is perhaps TRBD1 (5 bases). Germline V gene data show CDR1 as MGHRA and CDR2 as YSYEKL. V lost 1 base and J lost 3, with 15 bases in between. CDR3 length: 16 residues.

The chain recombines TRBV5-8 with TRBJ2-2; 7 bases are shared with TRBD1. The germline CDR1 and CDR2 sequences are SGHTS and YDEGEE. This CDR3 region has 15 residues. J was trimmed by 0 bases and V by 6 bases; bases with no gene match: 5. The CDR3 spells CASNKQGTNTGELFF. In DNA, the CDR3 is TGTGCCAGCAACAAACAGGGGACGAACACCGGGGAGCTGTTTTTT.

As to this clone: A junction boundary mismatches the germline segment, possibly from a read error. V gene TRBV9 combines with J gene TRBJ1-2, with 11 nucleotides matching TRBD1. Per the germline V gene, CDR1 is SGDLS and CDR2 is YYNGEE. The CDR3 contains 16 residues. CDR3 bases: TGTGCCAGCAGCACCCCCTGGGGGGGACAGGGGGATGGCTACCCCTTC. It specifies CASSTPWGGQGDGYPF.

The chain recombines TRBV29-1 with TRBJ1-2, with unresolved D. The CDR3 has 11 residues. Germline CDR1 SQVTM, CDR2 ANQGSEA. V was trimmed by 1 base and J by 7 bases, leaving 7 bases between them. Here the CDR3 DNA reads TGCAGCGTTGAAGTTCGTCCTGGCTACACCTTC. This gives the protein CSVEVRPGYTF.

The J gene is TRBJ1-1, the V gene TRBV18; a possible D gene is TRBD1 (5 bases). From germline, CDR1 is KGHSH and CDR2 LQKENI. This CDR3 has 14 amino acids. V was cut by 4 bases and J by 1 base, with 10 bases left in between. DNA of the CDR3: TGTGCCAGCTCACTGGAGGGGCGGAACACTGAAGCTTTCTTT. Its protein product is CASSLEGRNTEAFF.

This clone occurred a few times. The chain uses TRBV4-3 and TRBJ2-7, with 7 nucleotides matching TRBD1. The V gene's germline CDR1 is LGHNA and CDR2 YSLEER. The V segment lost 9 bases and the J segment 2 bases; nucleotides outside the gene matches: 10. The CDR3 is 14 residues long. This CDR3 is CASSLQGTTYEQYF. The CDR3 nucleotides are TGCGCCAGTAGTTTACAGGGGACAACCTACGAGCAGTACTTC.

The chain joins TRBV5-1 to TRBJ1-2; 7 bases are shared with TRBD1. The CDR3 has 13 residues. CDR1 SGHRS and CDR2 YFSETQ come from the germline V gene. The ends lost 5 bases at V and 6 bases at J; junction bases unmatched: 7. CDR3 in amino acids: CASRPRQGDGYTF. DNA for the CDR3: TGCGCCAGCAGACCCAGACAGGGTGATGGCTACACCTTC.

The CDR3 region has the DNA TGTGCCAGCAGGGACTTCTACTACGAGCAGTACTTC. Translating it yields CASRDFYYEQYF. This chain connects TRBV2 to TRBJ2-7; D is perhaps TRBD2 (5 bases). Trimming left V 6 bases short and J 3 bases short, with 9 bases between. The V gene's germline CDR1 is SNHLY and CDR2 FYNNEI. The CDR3 extends over 12 amino acids.

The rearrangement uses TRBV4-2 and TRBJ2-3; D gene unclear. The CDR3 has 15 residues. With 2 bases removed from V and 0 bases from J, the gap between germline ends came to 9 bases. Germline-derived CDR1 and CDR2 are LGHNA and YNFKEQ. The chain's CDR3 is CASSQSYGSTDTQYF. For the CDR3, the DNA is TGTGCCAGCAGCCAAAGTTACGGTAGCACAGATACGCAGTATTTT.

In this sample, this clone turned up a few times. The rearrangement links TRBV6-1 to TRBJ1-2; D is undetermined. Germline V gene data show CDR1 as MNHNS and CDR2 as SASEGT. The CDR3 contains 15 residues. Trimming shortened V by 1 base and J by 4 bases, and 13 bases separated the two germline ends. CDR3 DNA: TGTGCCAGCAGTGAAGAGGAGGGAATCCCCTATGGCTACACCTTC. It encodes CASSEEEGIPYGYTF.

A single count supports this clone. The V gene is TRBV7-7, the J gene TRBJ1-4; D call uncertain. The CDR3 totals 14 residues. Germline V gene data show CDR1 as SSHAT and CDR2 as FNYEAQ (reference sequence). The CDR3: CGRWRVSTNEKLFF. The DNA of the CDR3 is TGTGGACGGTGGAGGGTTTCGACTAATGAAAAACTGTTTTTT.